These 10 T cell receptor beta chains share one sample of origin, sequenced in a study of CD8 T cells in Susac syndrome. Roughly 0.45 to 1 ug RNA was reverse transcribed with random hexamers. TCRdb re-derived calls from the immunoSEQ multiplex PCR reads in MiXCR, one entry per CDR3 protein. The data show tens of thousands of distinct CDR3 sequences, with just under 95% seen just once and about 0.6% held by the top ten. Sequencing was carried out using CD8+ T cells from PBMCs. These receptors were obtained from a human donor with multiple sclerosis.

This chain uses TRBV12-3 or TRBV12-4 with TRBJ2-2; D is ambiguous. Trimming pared 5 bases from V and 1 base from J, leaving 14 bases between. The CDR3 sequence is 16 residues long. The CDR3 spells CASSGPHEMNTGELFF. In DNA form, the CDR3 reads TGTGCCAGCAGTGGTCCGCACGAAATGAACACCGGGGAGCTGTTTTTT.

V is TRBV3-1 and J is TRBJ2-1; 8 bases are shared with TRBD1. V shed 5 bases and J 1 base; nucleotides not matched to a gene: 4. Germline V gene sequence: CDR1 LGHDT, CDR2 YNNKEL (reference sequence). CDR3 length equals 15 residues. CDR3 DNA: TGTGCCAGCAGCACGGACAGGGCGTCCTACAATGAGCAGTTCTTC. It codes for CASSTDRASYNEQFF.

This chain connects TRBV28 to TRBJ2-1; D gene unclear. V lost 7 bases and J 4 bases, leaving 8 bases between the germline ends. CDR3 length equals 12 residues. CDR1 is MDHEN and CDR2 is SYDVKM in the germline V gene. CDR3 DNA sequence: TGTGCCAGCACCCAGGATTACAATGAGCAGTTCTTC. This gives the protein CASTQDYNEQFF. Looking up the rest from reference TRBV28 and TRBJ2-1 gives the full variable domain: DVKVTQSSRYLVKRTGEKVFLECVQDMDHENMFWYRQDPGLGLRLIYFSYDVKMKEKGDIPEGYSVSREKKERFSLILESASTNQTSMYLCASTQDYNEQFFGPGTRLTVL.

Here the CDR3 reads CSASGTGVGYQPQHF. The CDR3 DNA sequence: TGCAGTGCTAGTGGGACCGGGGTAGGATATCAGCCCCAGCATTTT. The chain links TRBV20-1 to TRBJ1-5; perhaps TRBD1 as D (5 bases). Germline V CDR1 and CDR2: DFQATT, SNEGSKA (reference sequence). V lost 3 bases, J lost 5 bases, and 17 bases lay in between. This CDR3 has 15 residues.

The chain carries TRBV4-1 and TRBJ2-3; the D gene is possibly TRBD2 (6 bases). Germline CDR1 is MGHRA and CDR2 is YSYEKL. The CDR3 is 16 amino acids. Trimming cost V 4 bases and J 6 bases, with 20 bases left between them. CDR3 bases: TGCGCCAGCAGCCTCGCGGACCTCCCTGGAGGGGATACGCAGTATTTT. Translated, it gives CASSLADLPGGDTQYF.

The table lists this clonotype with a few counts. The chain uses TRBV27 and TRBJ1-1; D is unresolved. Germline V gene lookup returns CDR1 MNHEY and CDR2 SMNVEV (reference sequence). The CDR3 length is 13 residues. Trimming removed 2 bases from V and 1 base from J, with 5 bases in between. CDR3 bases: TGTGCCAGCAGTTTAGGGTCGAACACTGAAGCTTTCTTT. It encodes CASSLGSNTEAFF.

This chain joins TRBV6-5 and TRBJ2-3; 14 bases fit TRBD2. The CDR3 is 18 residues long. V lost 4 bases, J lost 0 bases, and 6 bases stayed unmatched. CDR1 and CDR2 (germline): MNHEY, SVGAGI. CDR3 sequence reads: CASSSTSGGAYSTDTQYF. CDR3 DNA: TGTGCCAGCAGTTCGACTAGCGGGGGGGCTTATAGCACAGATACGCAGTATTTT.

The DNA of the CDR3 is TGTGCCAGCACTAGCGGGGGGTACTCCTACGAGCAGTACTTC. Its translation is CASTSGGYSYEQYF. The J gene is TRBJ2-7, the V gene TRBV6-6; TRBD2 agrees at 11 bases. The CDR3 loop spans 14 amino acids. Germline values: CDR1 MNHNY, CDR2 SVGAGI (reference sequence). The trim removed 7 bases at V and 0 bases at J, leaving 2 bases unmatched.

The chain couples TRBV20-1 to TRBJ2-1; 11 bases fit TRBD2. The V and J ends lost 0 bases and 3 bases, in that order; junction bases with no gene match: 4. The CDR3 runs 16 residues. Germline CDR1 and CDR2: DFQATT and SNEGSKA (reference sequence). The CDR3 sequence is CSARDPTSGNYNEQFF. CDR3 DNA sequence: TGCAGTGCTAGAGATCCGACTAGCGGGAACTACAATGAGCAGTTCTTC.

In nucleotides, the CDR3 is TGCAGCGCCGCGGGACGGGACTATGGCTACACCTTC. Protein: CSAAGRDYGYTF. The chain employs TRBV20-1 and TRBJ1-2, with D possibly matching TRBD1 (5 bases). CDR3 length equals 12 residues. Germline V gene data show CDR1 as DFQATT and CDR2 as SNEGSKA (reference sequence).